These T cell receptor beta chains were read from a single sample in a study of T-cell memory formation after mild COVID-19. A single record per CDR3 protein comes from TCRdb applying MiXCR to the 5' RACE reads. Among 350,000 to 500,000 distinct CDR3 sequences listed, about 20% were seen once. The sequencing sample was made of PBMCs or a T cell subset sorted from them (not recorded which). The source of these receptors is a man between 18 and 35 years old who had mild COVID-19 (a few samples of this study predate the infection). Cell type and time point are not known. Each CDR3 is given with its conserved first and last residue. The D gene is left open where the match is weak. Where a row states a size, it is once, few, many or the class of an expanded clone; other rows omit it.

v_gene	abundance	d_gene	j_gene	CDR3nt	CDR3aa
TRBV5-1	few	-	TRBJ1-2	TGCGCCAGCAGCTTTCTCGAGGCGGGGATGGGCTACACCTTC	CASSFLEAGMGYTF
TRBV4-1	few	TRBD1	TRBJ2-4	TGCGCCAGCAGCCCAGATCGGGACAGGGGGGACATTCAGTACTTC	CASSPDRDRGDIQYF
TRBV30	few	-	TRBJ2-3	TGTGCCCTCGCCGCCGGGTTGACAGATACGCAGTATTTT	CALAAGLTDTQYF
TRBV7-3	few	-	TRBJ2-3	TGTGCCAGCAGCTTAACTGCACCTACTAGCACAGATACGCAGTATTTT	CASSLTAPTSTDTQYF
TRBV29-1	many	-	TRBJ2-7	TGCAGCGTTGGGACGGGATACGAGCAGTACTTC	CSVGTGYEQYF
TRBV30	-	TRBD2	TRBJ2-7	TGTGCCTGGAGCGGGGGGTCCGAGCAGTACTTC	CAWSGGSEQYF
TRBV7-3	few	TRBD2	TRBJ2-2	TGTGCCAGCAGCTTACGGCAGGGAGGGTCCGGGGAGCTGTTTTTT	CASSLRQGGSGELFF
TRBV6-5	-	-	TRBJ2-1	TGTGCCAGCAGCCACCTTCCGGGATTCGAGCAGTTCTTC	CASSHLPGFEQFF
TRBV5-1	-	-	TRBJ1-2	TGCGCCAGCAGCTTGATGGGGATAGACTATGGCTACACCTTC	CASSLMGIDYGYTF
TRBV12-3/TRBV12-4	few	-	TRBJ2-2	TGTGCCAGCAGCCCTGACAGAGCCACCGGGGAGCTGTTTTTT	CASSPDRATGELFF
TRBV24-1	few	TRBD1	TRBJ2-2	TGTGCCACCAGTGACGTGGGACAGGGAACCGGGGAGCTGTTTTTT	CATSDVGQGTGELFF
TRBV27	few	TRBD2	TRBJ2-3	TGTGCCAGCAGTATTATATCAAGGTCGGGGGGGCGAAGCACAGATACGCAGTATTTT	CASSIISRSGGRSTDTQYF
TRBV6-2/TRBV6-3	-	TRBD1	TRBJ2-2	TGTGCCAGCACTACAGGGGCGGCCGGGGAGCTGTTTTTT	CASTTGAAGELFF
TRBV7-8	few	TRBD1	TRBJ1-2	TGTGCCAGCAGCCAAGGCCGGGACAGGGGGCTTGGAGGCTACACCTTC	CASSQGRDRGLGGYTF
TRBV13	-	-	TRBJ2-6	TGTGCCAGCACCCCATCTGGGGCCAACGTCCTGACTTTC	CASTPSGANVLTF
TRBV20-1	-	TRBD1	TRBJ1-4	TGCAGTGCTAGAGATGGACAGGGGGATGAAAAACTGTTTTTT	CSARDGQGDEKLFF
TRBV20-1	many	TRBD2	TRBJ2-1	TGCAGTGCTGGATCCCTAGCGGGGGGAACCTACAATGAGCAGTTCTTC	CSAGSLAGGTYNEQFF
TRBV6-2/TRBV6-3	-	TRBD2	TRBJ2-1	TGTGCCAGCAGTTCGGGGGGGCTAAATGAGCAGTTCTTC	CASSSGGLNEQFF
TRBV11-2	-	TRBD1	TRBJ1-4	TGTGCCAGCAGCTCAGGGGGGGGGCAGCTGCTGTTTTTT	CASSSGGGQLLFF
TRBV6-1	-	TRBD2	TRBJ2-1	TGTGCCAGCAGTGAAGTAGCGGGGGGGTACAATGAGCAGTTCTTC	CASSEVAGGYNEQFF
TRBV6-6	-	TRBD1	TRBJ2-6	TGTGCCAGCAGTTCGGGACAGGCCGACTCTGGGGCCAACGTCCTGACTTTC	CASSSGQADSGANVLTF
TRBV19	few	TRBD1	TRBJ1-2	TGTGCCAGTAGCGACAGGGGATTCATCTATGGCTACACCTTC	CASSDRGFIYGYTF
TRBV4-2	-	TRBD2	TRBJ2-3	TGTGCCAGCAGCCAAGAGGCTAGCGGTACAGATACGCAGTATTTT	CASSQEASGTDTQYF
TRBV27	few	-	TRBJ1-5	TGTGCCAGCAGTCCCCAGTTGGGGCGGCCCCAGCATTTT	CASSPQLGRPQHF
TRBV6-5	-	-	TRBJ2-7	TGTGCCAGCAGTTACGGGATAGGGGCTAGCGAGCAGTACTTC	CASSYGIGASEQYF
TRBV13	once	TRBD1	TRBJ1-1	TGTGCCAGCAGCACCTGGACAGGTCGCGCTGAAGCTTTCTTT	CASSTWTGRAEAFF
TRBV7-9	once	-	TRBJ1-2	TGTGCCAGCAGCTTCGGGTCGGGAGTAAGAGCTAACTATGGCTACACCTTC	CASSFGSGVRANYGYTF
TRBV5-1	-	-	TRBJ2-3	TGCGCCAGCCACGACGGGGGGCCCACAGATACGCAGTATTTT	CASHDGGPTDTQYF
TRBV12-3/TRBV12-4	few	-	TRBJ1-4	TGTGCCAGCAGCGTTTCCCCGGAGGGGAGAGAAAAACTGTTTTTT	CASSVSPEGREKLFF
TRBV5-1	-	TRBD1	TRBJ2-7	TGCGCCAGCAGCTTGACACAGGGGCTCGCCTACGAGCAGTACTTC	CASSLTQGLAYEQYF
TRBV15	few	-	TRBJ2-1	TGTGCCACCAGCAGAGGAGGATCAGGCTCCTACAATGAGCAGTTCTTC	CATSRGGSGSYNEQFF
TRBV28	-	-	TRBJ1-1	TGTGCCAGCAGTTTTTCCGTTAAAGCTGAAGCTTTCTTT	CASSFSVKAEAFF
TRBV20-1	-	TRBD1	TRBJ2-2	TGCAGTGCTAGAGATGGGACAGGCACCACGAACACCGGGGAGCTGTTTTTT	CSARDGTGTTNTGELFF
TRBV6-2/TRBV6-3	-	-	TRBJ1-5	TGTGCCAGCAGGTGGGACGGGAATCAGCCCCAGCATTTT	CASRWDGNQPQHF
TRBV11-2	-	-	TRBJ1-1	TGTGCCAGCAGCATCGGACAGAGAAGAGCTTTCTTT	CASSIGQRRAFF
TRBV5-1	-	-	TRBJ1-6	TGCGCCAGCAGCTTGGAATCCAGGGTTAATTCACCCCTCCACTTT	CASSLESRVNSPLHF
TRBV6-5	few	-	TRBJ1-3	TGTGCCAGCAGTTACCTTGGGGCATCTGGAAACACCATATATTTT	CASSYLGASGNTIYF
TRBV4-1	few	TRBD1	TRBJ2-7	TGCGCCAGCAGCCGAGGGACAGGGATCTCCTACGAGCAGTACTTC	CASSRGTGISYEQYF
TRBV9	few	-	TRBJ1-1	TGTGCCAGCAGCGTAATTACGTCAAACACTGAAGCTTTCTTT	CASSVITSNTEAFF
TRBV7-9	-	-	TRBJ2-3	TGTGCCAGCAGCTCCACGGGGCCCGTAGATGATACGCAGTATTTT	CASSSTGPVDDTQYF